Here is one T cell receptor (beta chain) with its context. The entry originates in a study of blood T cell repertoires in COVID-19. Germline CDR1 reads KGHSH; CDR2 reads LQKENI. The V end was cut by 3 bases, the J end by 1 base, with 10 bases between. The CDR3 has 15 residues. Here immunoSEQ multiplex PCR was the method, and the copy in TCRdb shows in-frame clones only, minus some. This table has over 150,000 clones, around nine tenths appearing once. This TCR derives from a man between 35 and 55 years old with active or convalescent COVID-19. The chain is built from TRBV18 and TRBJ1-5, with D possibly TRBD1 on 6 matching bases. Material for sequencing was peripheral blood. CDR3 in amino acids: CASSPRTDSNQPQHF. The CDR3 bases are TGTGCCAGCTCACCCCGGACAGACAGCAATCAGCCCCAGCATTTT.